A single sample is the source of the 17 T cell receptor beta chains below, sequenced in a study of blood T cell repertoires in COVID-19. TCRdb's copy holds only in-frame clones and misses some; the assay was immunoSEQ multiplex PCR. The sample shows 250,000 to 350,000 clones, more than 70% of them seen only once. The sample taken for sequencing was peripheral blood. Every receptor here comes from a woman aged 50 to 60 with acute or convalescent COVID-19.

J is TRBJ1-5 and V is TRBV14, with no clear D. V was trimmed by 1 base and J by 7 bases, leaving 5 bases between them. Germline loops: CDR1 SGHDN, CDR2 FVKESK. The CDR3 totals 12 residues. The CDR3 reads CASSQAGQPQHF. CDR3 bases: TGTGCCAGCAGCCAAGCTGGCCAGCCCCAGCATTTT.

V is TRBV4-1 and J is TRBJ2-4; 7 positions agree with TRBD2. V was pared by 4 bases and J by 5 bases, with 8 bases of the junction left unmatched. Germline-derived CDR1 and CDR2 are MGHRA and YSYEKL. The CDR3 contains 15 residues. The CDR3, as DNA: TGCGCCAGCAGCCTAGGTCTGGGGAGGGAAAACATTCAGTACTTC. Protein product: CASSLGLGRENIQYF.

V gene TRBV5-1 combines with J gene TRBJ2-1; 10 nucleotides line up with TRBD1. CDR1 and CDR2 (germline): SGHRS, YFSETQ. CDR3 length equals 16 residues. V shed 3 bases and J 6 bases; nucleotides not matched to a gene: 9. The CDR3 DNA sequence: TGCGCCAGCAGCTCCGGGAGGGGACAGGGGATCAATGAGCAGTTCTTC. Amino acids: CASSSGRGQGINEQFF.

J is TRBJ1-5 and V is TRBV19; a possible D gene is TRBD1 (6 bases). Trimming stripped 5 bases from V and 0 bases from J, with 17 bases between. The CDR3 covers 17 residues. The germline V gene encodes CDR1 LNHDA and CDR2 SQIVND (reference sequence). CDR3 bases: TGTGCCAGTAGTCGGGGGGGGCGACAATATAGCAATCAGCCCCAGCATTTT. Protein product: CASSRGGRQYSNQPQHF.

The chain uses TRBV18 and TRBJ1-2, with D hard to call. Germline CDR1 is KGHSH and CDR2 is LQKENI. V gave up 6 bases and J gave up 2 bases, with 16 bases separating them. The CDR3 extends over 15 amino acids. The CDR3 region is CASSPPGPTNYGYTF. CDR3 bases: TGTGCCAGCTCGCCGCCGGGTCCCACCAACTATGGCTACACCTTC.

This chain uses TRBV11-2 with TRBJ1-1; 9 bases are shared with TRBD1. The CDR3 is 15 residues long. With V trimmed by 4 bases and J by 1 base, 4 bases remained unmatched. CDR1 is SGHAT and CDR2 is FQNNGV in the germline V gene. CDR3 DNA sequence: TGTGCCAGCAGCTCTCGGACAGGGGAGAACACTGAAGCTTTCTTT. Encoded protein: CASSSRTGENTEAFF.

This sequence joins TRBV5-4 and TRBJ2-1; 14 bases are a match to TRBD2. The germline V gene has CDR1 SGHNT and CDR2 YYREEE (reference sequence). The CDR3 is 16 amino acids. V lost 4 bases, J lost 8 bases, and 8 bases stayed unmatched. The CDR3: CASSVTSGGAGDEQFF. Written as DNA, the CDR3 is TGTGCCAGCAGCGTGACTAGCGGGGGGGCCGGCGATGAGCAGTTCTTC.

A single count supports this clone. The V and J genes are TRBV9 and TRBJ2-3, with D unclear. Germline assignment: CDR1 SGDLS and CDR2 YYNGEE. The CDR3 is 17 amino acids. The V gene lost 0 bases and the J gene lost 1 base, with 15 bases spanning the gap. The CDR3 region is CASSVAATPKRTDTQYF. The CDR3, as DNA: TGTGCCAGCAGCGTAGCTGCGACTCCAAAACGCACAGATACGCAGTATTTT.

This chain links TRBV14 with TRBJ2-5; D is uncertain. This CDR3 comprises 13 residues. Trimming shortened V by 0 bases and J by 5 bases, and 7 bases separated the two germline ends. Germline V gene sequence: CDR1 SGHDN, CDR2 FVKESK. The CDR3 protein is CASSQDPGETQYF. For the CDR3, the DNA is TGTGCCAGCAGCCAAGACCCCGGGGAGACCCAGTACTTC.

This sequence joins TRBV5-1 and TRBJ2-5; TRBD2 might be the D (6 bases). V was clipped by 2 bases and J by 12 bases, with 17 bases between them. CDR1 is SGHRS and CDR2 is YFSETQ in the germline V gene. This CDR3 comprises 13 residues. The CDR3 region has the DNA TGCGCCAGCAGCTTCGGGGACTCCCCCGCCGAGTACTTC. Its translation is CASSFGDSPAEYF.

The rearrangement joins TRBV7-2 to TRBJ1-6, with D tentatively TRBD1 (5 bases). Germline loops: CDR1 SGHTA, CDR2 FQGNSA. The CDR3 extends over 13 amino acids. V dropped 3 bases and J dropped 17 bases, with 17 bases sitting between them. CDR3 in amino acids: CASSFGGWGPVHF. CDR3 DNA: TGTGCCAGCAGCTTTGGTGGGTGGGGCCCGGTCCACTTT.

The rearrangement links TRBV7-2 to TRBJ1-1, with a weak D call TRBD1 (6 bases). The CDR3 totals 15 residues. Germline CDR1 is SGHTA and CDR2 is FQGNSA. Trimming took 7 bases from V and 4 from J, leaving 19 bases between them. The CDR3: CASTDSGGQGTEAFF. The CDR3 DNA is TGTGCCAGCACCGATAGCGGGGGCCAGGGCACTGAAGCTTTCTTT.

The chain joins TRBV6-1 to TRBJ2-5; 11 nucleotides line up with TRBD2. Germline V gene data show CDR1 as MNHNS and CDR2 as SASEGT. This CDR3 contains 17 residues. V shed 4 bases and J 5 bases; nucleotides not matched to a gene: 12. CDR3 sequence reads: CASSVNSGGADPETQYF. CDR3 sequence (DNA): TGTGCCAGCAGTGTCAATAGCGGGGGGGCCGATCCTGAGACCCAGTACTTC.

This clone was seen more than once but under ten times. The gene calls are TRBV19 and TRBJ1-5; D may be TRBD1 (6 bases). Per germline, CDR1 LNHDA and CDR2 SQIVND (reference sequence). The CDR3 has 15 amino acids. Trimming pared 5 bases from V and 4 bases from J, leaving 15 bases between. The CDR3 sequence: CASSLSTGPNQPQHF. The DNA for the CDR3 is TGTGCCAGTAGTCTATCGACAGGACCTAATCAGCCCCAGCATTTT.

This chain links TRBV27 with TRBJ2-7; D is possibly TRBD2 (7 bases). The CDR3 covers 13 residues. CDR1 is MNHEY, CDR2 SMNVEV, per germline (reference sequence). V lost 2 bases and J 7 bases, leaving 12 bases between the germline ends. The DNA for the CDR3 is TGTGCCAGCAGTTTAGGGGGGGCGGGAGAGCAGTACTTC. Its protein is CASSLGGAGEQYF.

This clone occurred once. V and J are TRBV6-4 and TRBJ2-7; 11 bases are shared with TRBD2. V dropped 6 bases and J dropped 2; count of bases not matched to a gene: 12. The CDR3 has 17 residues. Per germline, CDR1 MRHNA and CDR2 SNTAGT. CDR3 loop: CASRGAGTSGGAYEQYF. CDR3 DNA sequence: TGTGCCAGCAGGGGGGCCGGGACTAGCGGAGGGGCCTACGAGCAGTACTTC.

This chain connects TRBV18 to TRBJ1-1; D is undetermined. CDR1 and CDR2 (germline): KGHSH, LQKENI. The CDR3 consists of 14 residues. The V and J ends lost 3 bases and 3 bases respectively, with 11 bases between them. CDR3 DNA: TGTGCCAGCTCACCTTCTTCAGTGGACACTGAAGCTTTCTTT. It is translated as CASSPSSVDTEAFF. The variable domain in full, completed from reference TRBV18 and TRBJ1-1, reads NAGVMQNPRHLVRRRGQEARLRCSPMKGHSHVYWYRQLPEEGLKFMVYLQKENIIDESGMPKERFSAEFPKEGPSILRIQQVVRGDSAAYFCASSPSSVDTEAFFGQGTRLTVV.